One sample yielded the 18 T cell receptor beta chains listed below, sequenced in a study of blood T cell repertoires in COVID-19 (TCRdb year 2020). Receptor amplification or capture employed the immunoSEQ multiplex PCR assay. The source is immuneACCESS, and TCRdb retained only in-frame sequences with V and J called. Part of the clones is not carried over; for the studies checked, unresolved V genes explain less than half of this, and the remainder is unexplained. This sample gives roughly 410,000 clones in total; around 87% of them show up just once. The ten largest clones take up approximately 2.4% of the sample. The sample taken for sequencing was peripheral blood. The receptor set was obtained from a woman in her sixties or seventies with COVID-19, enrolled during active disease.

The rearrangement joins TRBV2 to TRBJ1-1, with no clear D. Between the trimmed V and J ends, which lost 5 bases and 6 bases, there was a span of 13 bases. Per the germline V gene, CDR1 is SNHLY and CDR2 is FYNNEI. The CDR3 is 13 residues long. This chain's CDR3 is CASSSREVSEAFF. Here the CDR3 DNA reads TGTGCCAGCAGTTCGCGAGAGGTGTCTGAAGCTTTCTTT.

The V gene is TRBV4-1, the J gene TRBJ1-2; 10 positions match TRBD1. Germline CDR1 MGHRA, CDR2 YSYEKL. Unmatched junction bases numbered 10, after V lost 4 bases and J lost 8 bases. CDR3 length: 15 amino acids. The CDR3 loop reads CASSRGRDRGMGYTF. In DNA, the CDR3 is TGCGCCAGCAGCCGGGGCCGGGACAGGGGTATGGGCTACACCTTC.

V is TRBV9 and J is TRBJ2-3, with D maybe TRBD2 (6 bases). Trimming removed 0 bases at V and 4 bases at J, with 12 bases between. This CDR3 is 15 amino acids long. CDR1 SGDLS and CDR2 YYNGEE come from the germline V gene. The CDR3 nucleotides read TGTGCCAGCAGCGTAGAAGGCTGGGGGGCAGATACGCAGTATTTT. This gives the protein CASSVEGWGADTQYF.

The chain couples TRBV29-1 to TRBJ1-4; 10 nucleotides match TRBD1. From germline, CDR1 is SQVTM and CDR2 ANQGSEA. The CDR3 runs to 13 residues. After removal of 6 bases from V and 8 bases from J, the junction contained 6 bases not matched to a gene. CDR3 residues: CSVTGTGEEKLFF. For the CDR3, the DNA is TGCAGCGTGACAGGGACAGGGGAAGAAAAACTGTTTTTT. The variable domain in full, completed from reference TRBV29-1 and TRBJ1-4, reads SAVISQKPSRDICQRGTSLTIQCQVDSQVTMMFWYRQQPGQSLTLIATANQGSEATYESGFVIDKFPISRPNLTFSTLTVSNMSPEDSSIYLCSVTGTGEEKLFFGSGTQLSVL.

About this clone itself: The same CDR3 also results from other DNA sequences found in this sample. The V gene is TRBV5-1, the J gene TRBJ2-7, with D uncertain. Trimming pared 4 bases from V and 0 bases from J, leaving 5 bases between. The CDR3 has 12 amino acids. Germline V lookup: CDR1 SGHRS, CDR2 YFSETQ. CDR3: CASSLPSYEQYF. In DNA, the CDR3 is TGCGCCAGCAGCCTCCCCTCCTACGAGCAGTACTTC.

This chain's CDR3 is CASSPRLAGGHEETQYF. DNA for the CDR3: TGTGCCAGCTCACCCCGACTAGCGGGGGGGCATGAAGAGACCCAGTACTTC. The V call is TRBV18, the J call TRBJ2-5; 14 bases match TRBD2. The CDR3 has 17 amino acids. The ends lost 3 bases at V and 3 bases at J; junction bases unmatched: 6. Germline loops: CDR1 KGHSH, CDR2 LQKENI.

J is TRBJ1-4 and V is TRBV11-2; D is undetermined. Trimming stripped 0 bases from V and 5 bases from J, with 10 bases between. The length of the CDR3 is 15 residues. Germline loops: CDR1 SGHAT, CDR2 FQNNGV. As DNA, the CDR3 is TGTGCCAGCAGCTTAGATGGGCAGCGGAATGAAAAACTGTTTTTT. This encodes CASSLDGQRNEKLFF.

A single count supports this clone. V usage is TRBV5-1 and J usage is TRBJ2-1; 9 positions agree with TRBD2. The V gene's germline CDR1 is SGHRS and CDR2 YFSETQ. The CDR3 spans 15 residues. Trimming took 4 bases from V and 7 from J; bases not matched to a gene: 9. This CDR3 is CASSNIAGAGNEQFF. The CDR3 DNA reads TGCGCCAGCAGCAACATAGCGGGGGCGGGGAATGAGCAGTTCTTC. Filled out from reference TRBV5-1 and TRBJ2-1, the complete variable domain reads KAGVTQTPRYLIKTRGQQVTLSCSPISGHRSVSWYQQTPGQGLQFLFEYFSETQRNKGNFPGRFSGRQFSNSRSEMNVSTLELGDSALYLCASSNIAGAGNEQFFGPGTRLTVL.

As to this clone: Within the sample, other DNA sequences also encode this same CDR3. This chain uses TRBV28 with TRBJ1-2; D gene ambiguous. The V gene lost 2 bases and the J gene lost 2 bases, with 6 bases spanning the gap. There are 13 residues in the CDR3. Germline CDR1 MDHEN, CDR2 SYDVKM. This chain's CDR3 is CASSLGGNYGYTF. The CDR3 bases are TGTGCCAGCAGTTTAGGAGGGAACTATGGCTACACCTTC.

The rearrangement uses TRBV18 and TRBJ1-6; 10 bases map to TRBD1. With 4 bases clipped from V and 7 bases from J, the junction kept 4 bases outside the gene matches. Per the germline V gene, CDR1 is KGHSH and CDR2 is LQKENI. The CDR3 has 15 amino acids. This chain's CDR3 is CASSLSGQGNSPLHF. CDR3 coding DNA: TGTGCCAGCTCACTTTCGGGACAGGGGAATTCACCCCTCCACTTT.

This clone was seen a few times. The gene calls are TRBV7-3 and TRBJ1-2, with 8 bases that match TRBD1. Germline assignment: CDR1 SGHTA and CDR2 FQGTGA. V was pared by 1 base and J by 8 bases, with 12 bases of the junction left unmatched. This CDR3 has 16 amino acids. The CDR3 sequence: CASSLMTGDDPDGYTF. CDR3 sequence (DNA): TGTGCCAGCAGCTTAATGACAGGGGACGATCCGGACGGCTACACCTTC. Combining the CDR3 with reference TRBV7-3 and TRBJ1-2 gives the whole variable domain GAGVSQTPSNKVTEKGKYVELRCDPISGHTALYWYRQSLGQGPEFLIYFQGTGAADDSGLPNDRFFAVRPEGSVSTLKIQRTERGDSAVYLCASSLMTGDDPDGYTFGSGTRLTVV.

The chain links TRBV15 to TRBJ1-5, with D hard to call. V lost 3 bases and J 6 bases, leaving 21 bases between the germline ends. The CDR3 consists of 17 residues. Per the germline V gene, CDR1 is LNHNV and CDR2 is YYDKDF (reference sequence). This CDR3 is CATSSPTQSTGSQPQHF. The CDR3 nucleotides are TGTGCCACCAGCAGTCCCACACAAAGTACGGGGAGTCAGCCCCAGCATTTT.

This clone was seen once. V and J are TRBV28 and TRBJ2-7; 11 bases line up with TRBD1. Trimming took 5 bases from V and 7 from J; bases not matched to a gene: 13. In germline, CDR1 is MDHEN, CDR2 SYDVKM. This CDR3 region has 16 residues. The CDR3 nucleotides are TGTGCCAGCAGTACCCCCCTGGGACAGGGGGTAGGGGAGCAGTACTTC. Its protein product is CASSTPLGQGVGEQYF. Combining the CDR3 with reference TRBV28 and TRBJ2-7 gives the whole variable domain DVKVTQSSRYLVKRTGEKVFLECVQDMDHENMFWYRQDPGLGLRLIYFSYDVKMKEKGDIPEGYSVSREKKERFSLILESASTNQTSMYLCASSTPLGQGVGEQYFGPGTRLTVT.

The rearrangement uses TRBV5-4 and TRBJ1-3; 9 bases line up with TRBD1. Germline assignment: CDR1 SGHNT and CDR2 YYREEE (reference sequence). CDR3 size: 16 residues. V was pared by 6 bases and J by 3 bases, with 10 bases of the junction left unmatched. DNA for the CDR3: TGTGCCAGCACCACAGGGGGCAAGACTTTTGGAAACACCATATATTTT. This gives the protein CASTTGGKTFGNTIYF.

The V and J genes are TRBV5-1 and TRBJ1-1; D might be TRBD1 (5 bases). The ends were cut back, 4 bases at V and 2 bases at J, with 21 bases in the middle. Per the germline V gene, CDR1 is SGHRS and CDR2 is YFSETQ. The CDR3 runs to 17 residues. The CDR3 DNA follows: TGCGCCAGCAGCCCCTGGGCCCTAGCGGGGGTTAACACTGAAGCTTTCTTT. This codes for CASSPWALAGVNTEAFF.

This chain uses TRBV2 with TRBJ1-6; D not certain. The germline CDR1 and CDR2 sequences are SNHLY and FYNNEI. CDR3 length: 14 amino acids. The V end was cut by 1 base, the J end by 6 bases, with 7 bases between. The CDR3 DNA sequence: TGTGCCAGCAGTGAAGGAGTCTTTAATTCACCCCTCCACTTT. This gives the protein CASSEGVFNSPLHF.

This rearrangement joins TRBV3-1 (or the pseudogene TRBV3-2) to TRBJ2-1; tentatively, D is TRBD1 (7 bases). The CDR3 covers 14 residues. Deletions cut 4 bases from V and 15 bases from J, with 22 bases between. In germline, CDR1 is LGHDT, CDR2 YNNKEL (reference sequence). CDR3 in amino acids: CASSLTQGGSSPFF. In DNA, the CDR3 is TGTGCCAGCAGCCTAACTCAGGGGGGTTCGAGTCCGTTCTTC.

CDR3 sequence: CASSSVAGGGADTQYF. The CDR3, as DNA: TGTGCCAGCAGCTCGGTAGCGGGGGGGGGCGCAGATACGCAGTATTTT. This chain joins TRBV7-2 and TRBJ2-3; 11 bases fit TRBD2. CDR1 SGHTA and CDR2 FQGNSA come from the germline V gene. Unmatched junction bases numbered 7, after V lost 4 bases and J lost 4 bases. This CDR3 comprises 16 residues.